The rows below give T cell receptor beta chains drawn from one sample of a study of blood T cell repertoires in COVID-19. Repertoires were generated with immunoSEQ multiplex PCR, while TCRdb's copy carries only in-frame clones and drops some. The profile shows 300,000 to 450,000 clones, around 87% of them singletons. The sequencing input was peripheral blood. Receptor source: a woman aged 55-70 years with COVID-19, enrolled during active disease. Each CDR3 is given with its conserved first and last residue. The D gene is left open where the match is weak. Some rows have no size entry. The others give once, few or many, or a class for an expanded clone.

V	J	D	size	DNA	CDR3
TRBV7-2	TRBJ1-5	-	-	TGTGCCAGCAGCCTGGGGGGACCTAGCAATCAGCCCCAGCATTTT	CASSLGGPSNQPQHF
TRBV7-2	TRBJ2-5	TRBD1	-	TGTGCCAGCACCCTGGACAGGGGACGGTACCAAGAGACCCAGTACTTC	CASTLDRGRYQETQYF
TRBV18	TRBJ1-1	TRBD1	-	TGTGCCAGCTCACCACTGCAGGGGGGCACTGAAGCTTTCTTT	CASSPLQGGTEAFF
TRBV28	TRBJ2-7	TRBD1	-	TGTGCCAGCAGGGCCCGGACAGGGAGATACGAGCAGTACTTC	CASRARTGRYEQYF
TRBV7-8	TRBJ1-2	TRBD1	-	TGTGCCAGCAGCCCCCTACCCGGGACAGGGGGTGGCTACACCTTC	CASSPLPGTGGGYTF
TRBV2	TRBJ2-3	-	once	TGTGCCAGCAGTGAATTGGCGGCTAGCACAGATACGCAGTATTTT	CASSELAASTDTQYF
TRBV28	TRBJ2-3	TRBD2	-	TGTGCCAGCAGCCCTAGAAGATCGGGGGGGAGCGCAGATACGCAGTATTTT	CASSPRRSGGSADTQYF
TRBV3-1/TRBV3-2	TRBJ1-4	-	-	TGTGCCAGCAGTAAAGGTAGAGGAGAAAAACTGTTTTTT	CASSKGRGEKLFF
TRBV7-3	TRBJ2-3	TRBD2	-	TGTGCCAGCAGCATGACGGGACTAGCGGGGGGCCCAGATACGCAGTATTTT	CASSMTGLAGGPDTQYF
TRBV23-1	TRBJ2-2	TRBD2	-	TGCGCCAGCAGTCACCCCCGAGCTCTAGCGGGGGGACTCACCGGGGAGCTGTTTTTT	CASSHPRALAGGLTGELFF
TRBV10-3	TRBJ2-1	-	-	TGTGCCACGAGGGGCGGGGCGGACAATGAGCAGTTCTTC	CATRGGADNEQFF
TRBV9	TRBJ2-1	TRBD1	-	TGTGCCAGCAGCGTCCCCGGGACAGGGAATAGGGAGCAGTTCTTC	CASSVPGTGNREQFF
TRBV9	TRBJ1-1	-	-	TGTGCCAGCAGCCGGACTATTTCGGGTAACACTGAAGCTTTCTTT	CASSRTISGNTEAFF
TRBV3-1/TRBV3-2	TRBJ2-2	-	-	TGTGCCAGCAGCCAAGATCTCACCGGGGAGCTGTTTTTT	CASSQDLTGELFF
TRBV5-1	TRBJ2-5	TRBD1	once	TGCGCCAGCAGCTACCTCGGACAGGGCCGACAAGAGACCCAGTACTTC	CASSYLGQGRQETQYF
TRBV7-3	TRBJ2-2	TRBD2	-	TGTGCCAGCAGCTTAATGGGCGGTTTTGACGGGGGGACGAACACCGGGGAGCTGTTTTTT	CASSLMGGFDGGTNTGELFF
TRBV5-5	TRBJ1-5	TRBD1	-	TGTGCCAGCAGCCCCACCGGTACGACAGGGAGTAATCAGCCCCAGCATTTT	CASSPTGTTGSNQPQHF
TRBV24-1	TRBJ1-4	-	-	TGTGCCAATCCCCCTTCGACTAATGAAAAACTGTTTTTT	CANPPSTNEKLFF
TRBV5-1	TRBJ2-1	TRBD2	-	TGCGCCAGCAGCTTAGGACTAGCGGACTACAATGAGCAGTTCTTC	CASSLGLADYNEQFF
TRBV7-2	TRBJ2-1	TRBD2	-	TGTGCCAGCAGTCGTGGTCGGTTAGCGGGTGTAAGCAATGAGCAGTTCTTC	CASSRGRLAGVSNEQFF
TRBV15	TRBJ1-2	TRBD1	-	TGTGCCACCAGCACCAGGGGGCGCGGCGGCTACACCTTC	CATSTRGRGGYTF
TRBV18	TRBJ1-3	-	-	TGTGCCAGCTCCATAGACATTGGAAACACCATATATTTT	CASSIDIGNTIYF
TRBV3-1/TRBV3-2	TRBJ2-7	-	-	TGTGCCAGCAGCCAGCTACACGAGCAGTACTTC	CASSQLHEQYF
TRBV11-2	TRBJ2-2	-	-	TGTGCCAGCAGCTTACTTCCGACTGTCTCTGTCACCGGGGAGCTGTTTTTT	CASSLLPTVSVTGELFF
TRBV6-5	TRBJ2-2	TRBD1	-	TGTGCCAGCGGACCGGGACAGGGAAACACCGGGGAGCTGTTTTTT	CASGPGQGNTGELFF
TRBV2	TRBJ1-2	TRBD1	-	TGTGCCAGCAGGGAGGGACAGGGGGATTTTCATGGCTACACCTTC	CASREGQGDFHGYTF
TRBV3-1/TRBV3-2	TRBJ2-7	TRBD2	-	TGTGCCAGCAGCCCACTAGCGGCATACGAGCAGTACTTC	CASSPLAAYEQYF
TRBV9	TRBJ1-3	-	-	TGTGCCAGCAGCCCACGGGGGATCTCTGGAAACACCATATATTTT	CASSPRGISGNTIYF
TRBV7-9	TRBJ1-6	-	-	TGTGCCAGCAGCTTAGACGGGGGGCCAGCACCCCTCCACTTT	CASSLDGGPAPLHF
TRBV4-1	TRBJ1-2	-	-	TGCGCCAGCAGCCCATTGGGCTTCAACTATGGCTACACCTTC	CASSPLGFNYGYTF